A single sample is the source of the 16 T cell receptor beta chains below, sequenced in a study of shared clonotypes between healthy human individuals. Only in-frame clones appear in the TCRdb table, and some are missing; sequencing was by immunoSEQ multiplex PCR. This table has 1.4 million or so clones, less than 99% appearing once. The sequenced sample consisted of naive CD4+ T cells sorted from blood. The subset here: CD45RA+ positively selected. The receptor source for this set is a man aged 30 to 39 in good health.

V and J are TRBV28 and TRBJ1-2; D unclear. Germline V gene sequence: CDR1 MDHEN, CDR2 SYDVKM. This CDR3 has 12 amino acids. V lost 8 bases to trimming and J lost 4 bases, with 11 bases between them. Here the CDR3 reads CASCPQSYGYTF. The CDR3 coding sequence is TGTGCCAGCTGCCCTCAGAGCTATGGCTACACCTTC.

This chain uses TRBV28 with TRBJ1-1; D unclear. The germline V gene encodes CDR1 MDHEN and CDR2 SYDVKM. V lost 5 bases to trimming and J lost 4 bases, with 11 bases between them. CDR3 size: 13 residues. CDR3 coding DNA: TGTGCCAGCAGTCCCCCATGGGTCACTGAAGCTTTCTTT. Protein sequence: CASSPPWVTEAFF.

The chain is built from TRBV14 and TRBJ2-7; no definite D call. V lost 0 bases and J 3 bases, leaving 21 bases between the germline ends. The germline gives CDR1 SGHDN, CDR2 FVKESK. This CDR3 is 18 amino acids long. CDR3 amino acids: CASSQDLKGRYPIYEQYF. DNA of the CDR3: TGTGCCAGCAGCCAAGATCTTAAAGGACGCTATCCGATCTACGAGCAGTACTTC. The full variable domain, with the rest looked up from reference TRBV14 and TRBJ2-7, is EAGVTQFPSHSVIEKGQTVTLRCDPISGHDNLYWYRRVMGKEIKFLLHFVKESKQDESGMPNNRFLAERTGGTYSTLKVQPAELEDSGVYFCASSQDLKGRYPIYEQYFGPGTRLTVT.

This chain connects TRBV29-1 to TRBJ2-5, with D perhaps TRBD1 (6 bases). V lost 0 bases and J 4 bases, leaving 15 bases between the germline ends. Germline CDR1 SQVTM, CDR2 ANQGSEA. The CDR3 is 15 amino acids. This chain's CDR3 is CSVEDLQGLRETQYF. CDR3 DNA sequence: TGCAGCGTTGAAGATCTACAGGGATTACGAGAGACCCAGTACTTC.

V is TRBV14 and J is TRBJ2-2; D possibly corresponds to TRBD1 (7 bases). The CDR3 length is 18 residues. CDR1 is SGHDN, CDR2 FVKESK, per germline. Trimming took off 1 base at V and 5 bases at J, with 20 bases between the two ends. The chain's CDR3 is CASSQAYRGLGRTGELFF. CDR3 bases: TGTGCCAGCAGCCAAGCCTACAGGGGCTTAGGGAGGACCGGGGAGCTGTTTTTT.

This chain uses TRBV4-1 with TRBJ2-3, with a possible D match to TRBD2 (6 bases). Germline V gene sequence: CDR1 MGHRA, CDR2 YSYEKL. The CDR3 runs to 17 residues. Between the trimmed V and J ends, which lost 0 bases and 1 base, there was a span of 14 bases. In DNA form, the CDR3 reads TGCGCCAGCAGCCAAGATCTTTGGGCGGGACGCACAGATACGCAGTATTTT. It yields the protein CASSQDLWAGRTDTQYF.

The chain joins TRBV7-9 to TRBJ1-2; tentative D call: TRBD1 (6 bases). This CDR3 spans 15 amino acids. Trimming cost V 5 bases and J 4 bases, with 17 bases left between them. Germline V gives CDR1 SEHNR, CDR2 FQNEAQ (reference sequence). The CDR3 DNA follows: TGTGCCAGCAGCCCCCACTCAGGGGTCGGCTATGGCTACACCTTC. Residues: CASSPHSGVGYGYTF. The entire variable domain, with the rest obtained from reference TRBV7-9 and TRBJ1-2, is as follows: DTGVSQNPRHKITKRGQNVTFRCDPISEHNRLYWYRQTLGQGPEFLTYFQNEAQLEKSRLLSDRFSAERPKGSFSTLEIQRTEQGDSAMYLCASSPHSGVGYGYTFGSGTRLTVV.

A remark on this clone: The sample has other DNA sequences that encode this CDR3 too. The chain uses TRBV28 and TRBJ1-5; no reliable D call. CDR1 MDHEN and CDR2 SYDVKM come from the germline V gene. The CDR3 is made up of 13 amino acids. V was pared by 3 bases and J by 2 bases, with 5 bases between. CDR3 sequence (DNA): TGTGCCAGCAGTTTGCTGGGCAATCAGCCCCAGCATTTT. It specifies CASSLLGNQPQHF.

The chain recombines TRBV10-3 with TRBJ2-2; perhaps D is TRBD1 or TRBD2 (5 bases each). The germline CDR1 and CDR2 sequences are ENHRY and SYGVKD. The CDR3 runs 16 residues. V dropped 7 bases and J dropped 1 base, with 16 bases sitting between them. CDR3 sequence (DNA): TGTGCCATCACCCCTCTCCGGGACGGGAACACCGGGGAGCTGTTTTTT. Translation: CAITPLRDGNTGELFF.

The gene calls are TRBV15 and TRBJ1-4; 7 bases are a match to TRBD1. CDR1 is LNHNV and CDR2 is YYDKDF in the germline V gene (reference sequence). The CDR3 has 15 residues. The V gene end was trimmed by 1 base and the J gene end by 8 bases; junction bases not matched to a gene: 7. CDR3 nucleotides: TGTGCCACCAGCAGAGCTCGACAGGGCCGGGAAAAACTGTTTTTT. Translation gives CATSRARQGREKLFF.

This chain joins TRBV7-9 and TRBJ2-7; 7 nucleotides align to TRBD1. The V segment lost 5 bases and the J segment 4 bases; nucleotides outside the gene matches: 5. The germline V gene has CDR1 SEHNR and CDR2 FQNEAQ (reference sequence). The CDR3 sequence is 13 residues long. In nucleotides, the CDR3 is TGTGCCAGCAGCCCGACAGGGAGATACGAGCAGTACTTC. Translated: CASSPTGRYEQYF. The full variable domain, with the rest looked up from reference TRBV7-9 and TRBJ2-7, is DTGVSQNPRHKITKRGQNVTFRCDPISEHNRLYWYRQTLGQGPEFLTYFQNEAQLEKSRLLSDRFSAERPKGSFSTLEIQRTEQGDSAMYLCASSPTGRYEQYFGPGTRLTVT.

The chain joins TRBV5-1 to TRBJ2-1; 11 positions match TRBD2. J lost 6 bases, V lost 4 bases, and 6 bases had no gene match. The CDR3 runs to 15 residues. The germline gives CDR1 SGHRS, CDR2 YFSETQ. CDR3 protein: CASSQGLADVNEQFF. In nucleotides, the CDR3 is TGCGCCAGCAGCCAGGGACTAGCGGATGTCAATGAGCAGTTCTTC.

The chain recombines TRBV5-1 with TRBJ2-1; perhaps TRBD2 as D (5 bases). The germline gives CDR1 SGHRS, CDR2 YFSETQ. This CDR3 has 14 amino acids. Trimming took off 7 bases at V and 0 bases at J, with 11 bases between the two ends. In nucleotides, the CDR3 is TGCGCCAGCGGCCCTAGCACCTCCTACAATGAGCAGTTCTTC. Its protein is CASGPSTSYNEQFF.

The chain is built from TRBV7-2 and TRBJ2-5; 7 nucleotides line up with TRBD2. After removal of 4 bases from V and 5 bases from J, the junction contained 10 bases not matched to a gene. This CDR3 is built from 15 residues. Germline lookup yields CDR1 SGHTA and CDR2 FQGNSA. The CDR3 region is CASSSPGGSIETQYF. Here the CDR3 DNA reads TGTGCCAGCAGCTCCCCCGGCGGGAGCATCGAGACCCAGTACTTC.

The rearrangement uses TRBV5-1 and TRBJ1-1; D is possibly TRBD1 (5 bases). CDR1 is SGHRS, CDR2 YFSETQ, per germline. The CDR3 loop spans 14 amino acids. V dropped 7 bases and J dropped 1 base, with 14 bases sitting between them. The CDR3 sequence: CASRWGEANTEAFF. In nucleotides, the CDR3 is TGCGCCAGCCGCTGGGGGGAGGCGAACACTGAAGCTTTCTTT.

The rearrangement links TRBV7-9 to TRBJ1-2; 9 bases agree with TRBD1. V lost 5 bases, J lost 4 bases, and 5 bases stayed unmatched. Per germline, CDR1 SEHNR and CDR2 FQNEAQ (reference sequence). This CDR3 is built from 14 residues. The CDR3 loop is CASSPGQGGYGYTF. In nucleotides, the CDR3 is TGTGCCAGCAGCCCGGGACAGGGAGGCTATGGCTACACCTTC.